This T cell receptor beta chain was found in a study of control samples from healthy donors and cancer patients. Sequencing used immunoSEQ multiplex PCR; TCRdb keeps in-frame clones, though not all of them. The top ten hold roughly 4% of the sample, which has tens of thousands of clones, about 95% seen once. CDR3 length: 14 residues. Trimming removed 2 bases from V and 10 bases from J, with 17 bases in between. CDR1 and CDR2 (germline): SGHTA, FQGTGA. The gene calls are TRBV7-3 and TRBJ1-2; D uncertain. The material sequenced was blood. The sequence was obtained from a man aged 25-45 years in good health. CDR3 in DNA: TGTGCCAGCAGCTTAGACAAAGGCTCAGGTCTCTACACCTTC. Protein product: CASSLDKGSGLYTF.